This T cell receptor beta chain stems from a study of chemoradiotherapy in HPV16-positive cancers. Study-level results: HPV-specific T cells were functionally defined from only a couple of HPV16-positive patients. Non-HPV-specific T cells did not expand in tumors during treatment, whereas candidate HPV-specific clones and E7-related motifs did.

This clone was seen just once. Its antigen is undetermined. Only in-frame clones appear in the TCRdb table, and some are missing; sequencing was by immunoSEQ multiplex PCR. The sample consists of around 33,000 clones, about nine tenths of them appearing once. The germline V gene has CDR1 LNHDA and CDR2 SQIVND (reference sequence). This CDR3 has 15 residues. V was pared by 4 bases and J by 5 bases, with 18 bases between. The receptor's source is a human donor with HPV-associated anogenital cancer. The chain uses TRBV19 and TRBJ2-7; maybe TRBD1 (7 bases). The source material was blood, sampled from a patient who underwent chemoradiotherapy. CDR3: CASSTLRQGGNEQYF. The CDR3 bases are TGTGCCAGTAGTACCCTCCGACAGGGAGGCAACGAGCAGTACTTC.